What follows are 5 T cell receptor beta chains derived from one specimen sequenced in a study of OX40 agonist ivuxolimab in advanced cancers. This table comes from immunoSEQ multiplex PCR, and its TCRdb copy is limited to in-frame clones, with some not included. The sample has approximately 99,000 clones; approximately 95% are singletons. Sequenced here: CD4+ or CD8+ T cells sorted from blood, sampled in a trial of the OX40 agonist ivuxolimab. These receptors were collected from an adult with an advanced solid tumor such as melanoma, head and neck, liver or kidney cancer.

This clone was detected only once. The CDR3 nucleotides read TGTGCCAGCAGTTATGAAGGGATTGGCTACACCTTC. Translating gives CASSYEGIGYTF. V gene TRBV6-5 combines with J gene TRBJ1-2; D is uncertain. Germline V gene sequence: CDR1 MNHEY, CDR2 SVGAGI. V gave up 3 bases and J gave up 7 bases, with 9 bases separating them. The CDR3 has 12 residues.

This rearrangement joins TRBV18 to TRBJ2-7; D possibly corresponds to TRBD1 (7 bases). Germline CDR1 and CDR2: KGHSH and LQKENI. The CDR3 extends over 15 amino acids. The germline V and J ends were trimmed by 2 bases and 7 bases, with 18 bases remaining between them. CDR3 nucleotide sequence: TGTGCCAGCTCACCAAATTACGGACAGGCGGGGGAGCAGTACTTC. Its protein product is CASSPNYGQAGEQYF.

The sample holds a few counts of this clone. This chain joins TRBV4-2 and TRBJ1-2, with D possibly TRBD1 on 5 matching bases. The germline V gene has CDR1 LGHNA and CDR2 YNFKEQ. This CDR3 region has 13 residues. V lost 3 bases, J lost 6 bases, and 11 bases lay in between. The CDR3 DNA reads as TGTGCCAGCAGCCAGGGGGGGAGGGATGGCTACACCTTC. Translated, it gives CASSQGGRDGYTF.

The V and J genes are TRBV19 and TRBJ1-3; D is uncertain. The CDR3 extends over 16 amino acids. V dropped 7 bases and J dropped 0 bases, with 16 bases sitting between them. Germline CDR1 LNHDA, CDR2 SQIVND (reference sequence). Here the CDR3 DNA reads TGTGCCAGTAAATCGGGTGACGCTTACTCTGGAAACACCATATATTTT. It codes for CASKSGDAYSGNTIYF.

This sequence joins TRBV5-1 and TRBJ1-2; 10 bases are shared with TRBD1. Germline V gene data show CDR1 as SGHRS and CDR2 as YFSETQ. This CDR3 spans 14 amino acids. V gave up 4 bases and J gave up 7 bases; unmatched junction bases: 7. This CDR3 is CASSIRDRGVGYTF. The CDR3, as DNA: TGCGCCAGCAGCATCCGGGACAGGGGTGTTGGCTACACCTTC.